Below are 14 T cell receptor beta chains sequenced from a single sample in a study of cytomegalovirus exposure and HLA in healthy donors. The PCR made use of 60 Vbeta and 13 Jbeta primers. Some clones are missing from TCRdb's copy, which holds only in-frame ones; the method was immunoSEQ multiplex PCR. The sample consists of over 100,000 clones, roughly a tenth of them appearing once. The sample was PBMCs. The source is a man aged 40-50 years in good health and CMV-seropositive.

The V and J genes are TRBV13 and TRBJ2-7, with D maybe TRBD2 (5 bases). Germline V gene data show CDR1 as PRHDT and CDR2 as FYEKMQ (reference sequence). V gave up 5 bases and J gave up 0 bases, with 17 bases separating them. The CDR3 sequence is 16 residues long. The CDR3 DNA sequence: TGTGCCAGCAGCCCGAGGGAAAAATTAAGCTCCTACGAGCAGTACTTC. This sequence encodes CASSPREKLSSYEQYF.

A few counts support this clone. This chain connects TRBV11-3 to TRBJ2-5, with D unclear. The length of the CDR3 is 13 residues. Trimming shortened V by 2 bases and J by 7 bases, and 11 bases separated the two germline ends. CDR1 and CDR2 from the germline V gene are SGHNT and YENEEA. CDR3 in amino acids: CASSLNYLGTQYF. DNA for the CDR3: TGTGCCAGCAGCTTAAACTACCTGGGGACCCAGTACTTC.

This clone was counted a few times. The rearrangement joins TRBV30 to TRBJ2-7; the match to TRBD2 covers 13 bases. Germline-derived CDR1 and CDR2 are GTSNPN and SVGIG (reference sequence). The CDR3 length is 17 residues. Trimming took 0 bases from V and 2 from J; bases not matched to a gene: 7. The CDR3 here is CAWSVRLLAGGTYEQYF. CDR3 sequence (DNA): TGTGCCTGGAGTGTACGTTTACTAGCGGGAGGGACCTACGAGCAGTACTTC.

This clone was seen a handful of times. The genes are TRBV28 and TRBJ1-1, with 10 bases that match TRBD1. The V and J ends lost 6 bases and 4 bases, in that order; junction bases with no gene match: 8. CDR1 and CDR2 (germline): MDHEN, SYDVKM. This CDR3 has 15 residues. CDR3 residues: CASRTGGSSSTEAFF. CDR3 bases: TGTGCCAGCAGGACAGGGGGCTCCTCGAGCACTGAAGCTTTCTTT.

This chain uses TRBV6-5 with TRBJ2-7; D may be TRBD1 (8 bases). The CDR3 has 15 amino acids. Germline-derived CDR1 and CDR2 are MNHEY and SVGAGI. V lost 2 bases, J lost 1 base, and 12 bases lay in between. This chain's CDR3 is CASSYVQGGSYEQYF. The CDR3 DNA reads as TGTGCCAGCAGTTACGTACAGGGGGGGTCCTACGAGCAGTACTTC.

J is TRBJ1-2 and V is TRBV5-6, with TRBD1 matching over 9 bases. Germline V CDR1 and CDR2: SGHDT, YYEEEE. V dropped 1 base and J dropped 8; count of bases not matched to a gene: 6. The CDR3 length is 14 residues. This CDR3 is CASSLWDRVIGYTF. The CDR3 nucleotides read TGTGCCAGCAGCTTGTGGGACAGGGTTATAGGCTACACCTTC.

The V call is TRBV28, the J call TRBJ2-7, with a weak D call TRBD1 (5 bases). CDR3 length: 13 amino acids. Looked up from germline, CDR1 is MDHEN and CDR2 is SYDVKM. Trimming pared 6 bases from V and 4 bases from J, leaving 13 bases between. CDR3 sequence reads: CASSFLRQYEQYF. CDR3 nucleotide sequence: TGTGCCAGCAGCTTTCTTCGACAGTACGAGCAGTACTTC.

This clone turned up a few times. V usage is TRBV13 and J usage is TRBJ1-5; 9 bases map to TRBD1. Per germline, CDR1 PRHDT and CDR2 FYEKMQ (reference sequence). Losses at the gene ends were 0 bases for V and 7 bases for J; bases not matched to a gene: 7. The CDR3 has 16 residues. The CDR3 bases are TGTGCCAGCAGCTTAGGTGGACAGGGGAGAAACCAGCCCCAGCATTTT. As protein: CASSLGGQGRNQPQHF.

The genes are TRBV5-1 and TRBJ2-1; 12 positions match TRBD2. Losses at the gene ends were 4 bases for V and 9 bases for J; bases not matched to a gene: 14. Per germline, CDR1 SGHRS and CDR2 YFSETQ. The CDR3 covers 17 residues. The chain's CDR3 is CASSILLGLAGKVEQFF. CDR3 nucleotides: TGCGCCAGCAGCATCCTCCTAGGACTAGCGGGGAAAGTTGAGCAGTTCTTC.

This clone showed up just a few times. The V gene is TRBV27, the J gene TRBJ1-5; possibly TRBD1 for D (5 bases). Trimming cost V 8 bases and J 5 bases, with 13 bases left between them. Per the germline V gene, CDR1 is MNHEY and CDR2 is SMNVEV (reference sequence). The CDR3 covers 13 residues. Here the CDR3 reads CASGDSIYQPQHF. CDR3 sequence (DNA): TGTGCCAGCGGTGACAGCATTTATCAGCCCCAGCATTTT.

In its sample, this clone was seen a few times. The rearrangement uses TRBV2 and TRBJ1-5; TRBD1 might be the D (5 bases). The CDR3 loop spans 15 amino acids. Looked up from germline, CDR1 is SNHLY and CDR2 is FYNNEI. Trimming removed 6 bases at V and 5 bases at J, with 17 bases between. Here the CDR3 reads CASRGTDNLYQPQHF. CDR3 in DNA: TGTGCCAGCAGGGGGACTGACAACCTTTATCAGCCCCAGCATTTT.

This clone was seen a few times. J is TRBJ2-7 and V is TRBV5-1, with D possibly matching TRBD1 (6 bases). V was clipped by 0 bases and J by 3 bases, with 10 bases between them. The CDR3 has 14 amino acids. Per the germline V gene, CDR1 is SGHRS and CDR2 is YFSETQ. This CDR3 is CASSLEGGRYEQYF. CDR3 DNA sequence: TGCGCCAGCAGCTTGGAAGGGGGACGCTACGAGCAGTACTTC.

This clone was seen a handful of times. J is TRBJ1-1 and V is TRBV6-1; 8 nucleotides align to TRBD1. The CDR3 length is 13 residues. Germline assignment: CDR1 MNHNS and CDR2 SASEGT. J gave up 6 bases and V 5 bases, and 5 bases lay outside the gene matches. This chain's CDR3 is CASSTQGAAEAFF. CDR3 DNA sequence: TGTGCCAGCAGTACCCAGGGGGCGGCTGAAGCTTTCTTT.

This clone occurred many times. The rearrangement links TRBV15 to TRBJ1-1; tentative D call: TRBD1 (6 bases). V was cut by 0 bases and J by 0 bases, with 8 bases left in between. The CDR3 length is 15 residues. Germline V gene lookup returns CDR1 LNHNV and CDR2 YYDKDF (reference sequence). The CDR3 spells CATSRDKGVNTEAFF. CDR3 nucleotides: TGTGCCACCAGCAGAGATAAGGGGGTGAACACTGAAGCTTTCTTT.